Following are 8 T cell receptor beta chains from one sample sequenced in a study of blood T cell repertoires in COVID-19. Produced via immunoSEQ multiplex PCR; TCRdb's table is partial and in-frame only. Seen here are about 200,000 clones, approximately 86% observed once, and the top ten hold under 6.5%. The sequenced sample was PBMCs or T cells enriched from blood (not recorded which). The receptors shown here come from a woman between 55 and 75 years old with acute COVID-19.

V and J are TRBV25-1 and TRBJ1-1, with 9 nucleotides matching TRBD1. Germline V gene sequence: CDR1 MGHDK, CDR2 SYGVNS. CDR3 length equals 17 residues. J gave up 2 bases and V 5 bases, and 12 bases lay outside the gene matches. CDR3 sequence reads: CASSLTGQGWENTEAFF. CDR3 nucleotide sequence: TGTGCCAGCAGTCTCACGGGACAGGGATGGGAAAACACTGAAGCTTTCTTT. Full variable domain (outside the CDR3, taken from reference TRBV25-1 and TRBJ1-1): EADIYQTPRYLVIGTGKKITLECSQTMGHDKMYWYQQDPGMELHLIHYSYGVNSTEKGDLSSESTVSRIRTEHFPLTLESARPSHTSQYLCASSLTGQGWENTEAFFGQGTRLTVV.

The rearrangement links TRBV5-6 to TRBJ1-1; perhaps TRBD1 as D (5 bases). Germline V gene data show CDR1 as SGHDT and CDR2 as YYEEEE. The V and J ends lost 2 bases and 1 base respectively, with 18 bases between them. The CDR3 extends over 17 amino acids. CDR3 loop: CASSFLTSVGGNTEAFF. The DNA of the CDR3 is TGTGCCAGCAGCTTCCTCACCAGTGTGGGGGGGAACACTGAAGCTTTCTTT.

This clone was seen a few times. The chain uses TRBV6-1 and TRBJ2-3; possibly TRBD2 for D (7 bases). The V end lost 2 bases, the J end lost 4 bases, and 19 bases lay between the germline ends. Looked up from germline, CDR1 is MNHNS and CDR2 is SASEGT. The CDR3 is 17 amino acids. The CDR3 DNA is TGTGCCAGCAGTGAATGGGGGGGCAGGGGTCGCCCAGATACGCAGTATTTT. Translating gives CASSEWGGRGRPDTQYF.

The chain recombines TRBV30 with TRBJ1-5; D is unclear. CDR1 and CDR2 (germline): GTSNPN, SVGIG (reference sequence). The CDR3 contains 13 residues. V lost 0 bases and J 5 bases, leaving 8 bases between the germline ends. The CDR3: CAWSVQWDQPQHF. CDR3 DNA: TGTGCCTGGAGTGTACAGTGGGATCAGCCCCAGCATTTT.

The chain links TRBV11-3 to TRBJ2-5, with D possibly TRBD2 on 6 matching bases. Between the trimmed V and J ends, which lost 5 bases and 5 bases, there was a span of 6 bases. Germline assignment: CDR1 SGHNT and CDR2 YENEEA. The CDR3 is 11 residues long. The CDR3 protein is CASSAGETQYF. The CDR3 DNA reads TGTGCCAGCAGCGCGGGGGAGACCCAGTACTTC.

The chain recombines TRBV3-1 (or the pseudogene TRBV3-2) with TRBJ1-2, with 8 bases matching TRBD1. The CDR3 length is 13 residues. The V gene's germline CDR1 is LGHDT and CDR2 YNNKEL (reference sequence). Losses at the gene ends were 4 bases for V and 8 bases for J; bases not matched to a gene: 6. The CDR3 loop is CASSRDRGGGYTF. The CDR3 nucleotides read TGTGCCAGCAGCCGCGACAGGGGAGGAGGCTACACCTTC.

CDR3 in DNA: TGTGCCAGCAGCTTACCGGGACAGAACCCTTATGGCTACACCTTC. Protein product: CASSLPGQNPYGYTF. This chain uses TRBV7-2 with TRBJ1-2; 7 nucleotides align to TRBD1. V lost 2 bases, J lost 5 bases, and 8 bases stayed unmatched. The germline V gene has CDR1 SGHTA and CDR2 FQGNSA. The CDR3 spans 15 residues.

The chain joins TRBV24-1 to TRBJ2-7; a weak D match, TRBD1 (5 bases). The CDR3 has 15 residues. V was clipped by 1 base and J by 5 bases, with 14 bases between them. CDR1 and CDR2 (germline): KGHDR, SFDVKD. The CDR3: CATSDFFQGRNEQYF. The CDR3, as DNA: TGTGCCACCAGTGATTTTTTCCAGGGTCGAAACGAGCAGTACTTC.